The rows below give T cell receptor beta chains drawn from one sample of a study of T cells after yellow fever vaccination. TCRdb recomputed calls from the 5' RACE reads with MiXCR, one row per CDR3 protein. The data contain around 400,000 distinct CDR3 sequences, approximately 10% of them singletons. The sample consisted of PBMCs, taken on the day of the first yellow fever vaccination. These receptors all come from a man aged 18 to 30 who received the YFV17D yellow fever vaccine. Each CDR3 is given with its conserved first and last residue. D genes are given only for firm matches. Size tells how often a clone was seen (once, few, many) or the class of an expanded clone, and some rows leave it out.

TRBJ2-7 - TRBV6-1 - CASSGRAMGYEQYF TGTGCCAGCAGCGGACGGGCCATGGGCTACGAGCAGTACTTC
TRBJ2-2 - TRBV4-3 TRBD2 CASSRGLAGADTLNTGELFF TGCGCCAGCAGCCGCGGCCTAGCGGGGGCCGATACCTTAAACACCGGGGAGCTGTTTTTT
TRBJ2-5 - TRBV27 TRBD2 CASSSLAGGPLWETQYF TGTGCCAGCAGTTCATTAGCGGGGGGACCGTTGTGGGAGACCCAGTACTTC
TRBJ1-4 - TRBV5-1 TRBD1 CASSIGQGGTNEKLFF TGCGCCAGCAGCATCGGACAGGGAGGAACTAATGAAAAACTGTTTTTT
TRBJ1-4 few TRBV14 - CASSQDGLGDANEKLFF TGTGCCAGCAGCCAAGATGGTTTGGGGGACGCTAATGAAAAACTGTTTTTT
TRBJ2-7 many TRBV5-1 - CASSFTRGGYEQYF TGCGCCAGCAGCTTTACTCGGGGCGGATACGAGCAGTACTTC
TRBJ2-3 - TRBV14 - CASSQVMWDTQYF TGTGCCAGCAGCCAAGTTATGTGGGATACGCAGTATTTT
TRBJ2-1 - TRBV12-3/TRBV12-4 TRBD2 CASTPGRVDNEQFF TGTGCCAGCACCCCGGGGAGGGTGGACAATGAGCAGTTCTTC
TRBJ2-5 - TRBV5-6 - CASSQAPPGETQYF TGTGCCAGCAGCCAGGCCCCGCCAGGAGAGACCCAGTACTTC
TRBJ2-1 few TRBV6-5 TRBD2 CASSYASGGLYEQFF TGTGCCAGCAGTTATGCTAGCGGGGGGCTCTATGAGCAGTTCTTC
TRBJ1-2 few TRBV4-1 - CASSQEPPNGAMNTF TGCGCCAGCAGCCAAGAACCCCCCAACGGAGCGATGAACACCTTC
TRBJ2-7 - TRBV19 - CASSDSYEQYF TGTGCCAGTAGTGACTCCTACGAGCAGTACTTC
TRBJ2-3 - TRBV7-3 - CASSPSGVRADTQYF TGTGCCAGCAGCCCCTCCGGGGTGAGGGCAGATACGCAGTATTTT
TRBJ2-5 - TRBV27 - CASSPDAETQYF TGTGCCAGCAGTCCCGATGCGGAGACCCAGTACTTC
TRBJ2-1 - TRBV10-3 - CAISELGDEQFF TGTGCCATCAGCGAACTTGGGGATGAGCAGTTCTTC
TRBJ2-2 few TRBV7-2 - CASSDYMNGELFF TGTGCCAGCAGCGACTACATGAATGGGGAGCTGTTTTTT
TRBJ2-1 - TRBV12-3/TRBV12-4 TRBD2 CASSGLAADSYNEQFF TGTGCCAGCAGCGGCCTAGCGGCGGACTCCTACAATGAGCAGTTCTTC
TRBJ2-6 - TRBV7-2 - CASSSFSSGANVLTF TGTGCCAGCAGCTCCTTCAGCTCTGGGGCCAACGTCCTGACTTTC
TRBJ2-2 - TRBV7-3 TRBD2 CASSLTSRSGGVLFF TGTGCCAGCAGCTTAACATCGAGGTCCGGGGGGGTGCTGTTTTTT
TRBJ2-1 few TRBV7-3 - CASSLSPGRGSSYNEQFF TGTGCCAGCAGCTTATCCCCGGGCCGGGGGAGCTCCTACAATGAGCAGTTCTTC
TRBJ1-2 - TRBV29-1 TRBD1 CSVGQGARGYTF TGCAGCGTCGGACAGGGGGCGAGGGGCTACACCTTC
TRBJ2-3 many TRBV5-6 TRBD2 CASSHGGGTSDTQYF TGTGCCAGCAGCCACGGCGGGGGGACATCAGATACGCAGTATTTT
TRBJ1-5 - TRBV21-1 - CASSNAVRGRGNQPQHF TGTGCCAGCAGCAATGCGGTGAGGGGACGGGGCAATCAGCCCCAGCATTTT
TRBJ2-3 - TRBV7-2 - CASIFLVGGTDTQYF TGTGCCAGCATCTTCCTAGTCGGGGGCACAGATACGCAGTATTTT
TRBJ2-7 many TRBV5-1 - CASSLSGYSYEQYF TGCGCCAGCAGCTTGAGTGGTTACTCCTACGAGCAGTACTTC
TRBJ2-3 few TRBV7-9 - CASRQAGTDTQYF TGTGCCAGCAGACAAGCCGGCACAGATACGCAGTATTTT
TRBJ2-3 - TRBV7-6 - CASSPGGTDHTQYF TGTGCCAGCAGTCCAGGAGGTACGGACCATACGCAGTATTTT
TRBJ2-3 few TRBV3-1 TRBD2 CASSHLGGAGTDTQYF TGTGCCAGCAGCCACCTCGGGGGGGCGGGTACAGATACGCAGTATTTT
TRBJ2-5 - TRBV29-1 - CSAQAPLQETQYF TGCAGCGCCCAGGCTCCTCTCCAAGAGACCCAGTACTTC
TRBJ1-2 - TRBV20-1 - CRGDGYTF TGCAGGGGGGACGGCTACACCTTC
TRBJ1-1 - TRBV30 - CASWGLGTEAFF TGTGCCAGCTGGGGATTGGGGACTGAAGCTTTCTTT
TRBJ1-1 few TRBV7-2 TRBD1 CASSPDNDRVNTEAFF TGTGCCAGCAGCCCTGACAACGACAGGGTGAACACTGAAGCTTTCTTT
TRBJ2-7 few TRBV27 - CASRSGAGPYEQYF TGTGCCAGCAGATCCGGGGCCGGGCCTTACGAGCAGTACTTC
TRBJ2-1 - TRBV7-7 TRBD2 CASSLGFWERGGSYNEQFF TGTGCCAGCAGCTTAGGTTTTTGGGAGCGGGGGGGCTCCTACAATGAGCAGTTCTTC
TRBJ1-1 - TRBV29-1 - CSARQVPEAFF TGCAGCGCCCGACAGGTCCCTGAAGCTTTCTTT
TRBJ2-1 few TRBV7-2 - CASSLAGQFGNEQFF TGTGCCAGCAGCTTAGCGGGCCAGTTCGGGAATGAGCAGTTCTTC
TRBJ2-3 - TRBV20-1 - CSAYRAGNSADTQYF TGCAGTGCCTACCGGGCAGGGAATAGTGCAGATACGCAGTATTTT
TRBJ2-7 few TRBV2 - CASRGVRIVYEQYF TGTGCCAGCAGGGGGGTGCGTATCGTTTACGAGCAGTACTTC
TRBJ1-1 few TRBV4-2 - CASSLGTLLTEAFF TGTGCCAGCAGCCTTGGGACTCTACTCACTGAAGCTTTCTTT
TRBJ1-2 few TRBV4-1 - CASSQDQGSYGYTF TGCGCCAGCAGCCAGGATCAGGGGTCCTATGGCTACACCTTC
TRBJ2-7 few TRBV30 - CAAAGASYEQYF TGTGCTGCAGCGGGTGCCTCCTACGAGCAGTACTTC
TRBJ2-3 few TRBV7-6 - CASSLLAESTDTQYF TGTGCCAGCAGCTTACTAGCCGAAAGCACAGATACGCAGTATTTT
TRBJ2-1 few TRBV7-2 - CASSLRILTGRNAEQFF TGTGCCAGCAGCTTACGGATTCTCACAGGAAGGAATGCTGAGCAGTTCTTC
TRBJ1-1 few TRBV5-1 - CASSLDDWGTEAFF TGCGCCAGCAGCTTGGACGATTGGGGCACTGAAGCTTTCTTT
TRBJ1-1 few TRBV5-6 - CASSFDPGTNTEAFF TGTGCCAGCAGCTTTGATCCGGGGACAAACACTGAAGCTTTCTTT
TRBJ1-2 few TRBV11-1 - CASSLAVDEFPNGDYTF TGTGCCAGCAGCTTAGCGGTGGACGAGTTCCCGAATGGTGACTACACCTTC
TRBJ2-1 - TRBV5-4 TRBD2 CASSFISGGVNEQFF TGTGCCAGCAGCTTTATTAGCGGGGGGGTCAATGAGCAGTTCTTC
TRBJ1-2 few TRBV29-1 TRBD1 CSVRQGADYGYTF TGCAGCGTTCGACAGGGGGCTGACTATGGCTACACCTTC
TRBJ2-5 - TRBV5-1 TRBD2 CASSLSLAGSETQYF TGCGCCAGCAGCTTGAGTCTAGCGGGGTCAGAGACCCAGTACTTC
TRBJ1-2 - TRBV6-5 - CASNYRREGGYTF TGTGCCAGCAATTACCGCAGGGAAGGTGGCTACACCTTC
TRBJ2-7 - TRBV19 - CASSPGLRYEQYF TGTGCCAGTAGTCCGGGACTGAGATACGAGCAGTACTTC